This T cell receptor beta chain was sequenced in a study of cytomegalovirus exposure and HLA in healthy donors. The PCR used 60 Vbeta and 13 Jbeta primers. Clones were read by immunoSEQ multiplex PCR, and TCRdb kept only the in-frame ones, dropping some. The sample holds about 190,000 clones; around 67% are singletons and the top ten take approximately 3.1%. This clone was counted between two and nine times. Its antigen is still unknown. The study, taken as a whole, reports: Later findings reportedly placed an Asian-associated ancestry cluster below the roughly 660-donor mean for N-insertions. One variant, a missense change in DCLRE1C, was linked in a later analysis to TCR beta V- and J-gene trimming.

The sample taken for sequencing was PBMCs. This TCR was sampled from a woman between 25 and 40 years old in good health and CMV-seropositive.

The CDR3: CASSFTGTGKETQYF. CDR3 DNA: TGTGCCAGCAGTTTTACCGGGACAGGGAAAGAGACCCAGTACTTC. The rearrangement uses TRBV28 and TRBJ2-5; 9 bases are shared with TRBD1. The V gene's germline CDR1 is MDHEN and CDR2 SYDVKM. Germline trimming cut 3 bases from V and 3 bases from J; bases unmatched to any gene: 5. The CDR3 runs to 15 residues.